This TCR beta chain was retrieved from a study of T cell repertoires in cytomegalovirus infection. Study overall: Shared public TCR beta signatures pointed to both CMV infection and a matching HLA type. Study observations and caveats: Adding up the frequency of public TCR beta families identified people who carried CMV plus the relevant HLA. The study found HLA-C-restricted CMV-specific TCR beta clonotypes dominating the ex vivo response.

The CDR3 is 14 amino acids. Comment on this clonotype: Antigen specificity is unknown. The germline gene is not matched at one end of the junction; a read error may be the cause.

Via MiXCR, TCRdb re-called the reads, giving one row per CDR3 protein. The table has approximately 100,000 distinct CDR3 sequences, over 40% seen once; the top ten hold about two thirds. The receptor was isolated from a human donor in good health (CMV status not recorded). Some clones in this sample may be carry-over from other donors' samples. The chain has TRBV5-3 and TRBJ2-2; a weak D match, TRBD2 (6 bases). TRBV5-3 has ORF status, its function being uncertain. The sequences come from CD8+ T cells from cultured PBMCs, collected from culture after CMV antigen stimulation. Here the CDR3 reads CASSFPGVDGELFF. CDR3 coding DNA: TGTGCCAGCAGCTTTCCGGGGGTAGACGGGGAGCTGTTTTTT.